A single sample gave rise to the 18 T cell receptor beta chains below, sequenced in a study of post-analysis software for immune sequencing data. General study points: With TRBV5-6, TRBV5-1 and TRBV20-1 included, about five TRBV segments were more frequent in patients than in controls.

Each TCR beta cDNA library carried unique molecular identifiers. Using its own MiXCR run on the PCR reads, TCRdb lists one record per CDR3 protein. This table has about half a million distinct CDR3 sequences, nearly 45% appearing once. Their cognate antigens are unknown. Sequenced material: blood. These receptors originate from a girl aged 10-17 years with multiple sclerosis.

The V gene is TRBV28, the J gene TRBJ2-3; 14 nucleotides agree with TRBD2. After removal of 4 bases from V and 4 bases from J, the junction contained 19 bases not matched to a gene. The CDR3 length is 21 residues. Germline V gene sequence: CDR1 MDHEN, CDR2 SYDVKM. CDR3: CASSSPDQPGLAGEVADTQYF. The CDR3 coding sequence is TGTGCCAGCAGTTCCCCAGACCAGCCGGGACTAGCGGGAGAAGTGGCAGATACGCAGTATTTT.

The gene calls are TRBV29-1 and TRBJ1-2; 8 positions match TRBD1. J was trimmed by 2 bases and V by 8 bases; bases with no gene match: 13. The CDR3 extends over 15 amino acids. The germline V gene has CDR1 SQVTM and CDR2 ANQGSEA. The CDR3, as DNA: TGCAGCACAAGGACAGGGAGTATGTCAAACTATGGCTACACCTTC. This gives the protein CSTRTGSMSNYGYTF.

The V and J genes are TRBV6-6 and TRBJ2-1, with D possibly matching TRBD2 (6 bases). The length of the CDR3 is 15 residues. Trimming took off 4 bases at V and 4 bases at J, with 14 bases between the two ends. Germline loops: CDR1 MNHNY, CDR2 SVGAGI (reference sequence). CDR3 DNA sequence: TGTGCCAGCAGTTTCACCGGGACTTCTTACAATGAGCAGTTCTTC. Translating it yields CASSFTGTSYNEQFF.

This clonotype was counted a few times. DNA of the CDR3: TGTGCCAGCAGCCAAGATCTGACTAGCGGGCGTTACAATGAGCAGTTCTTC. Its translation: CASSQDLTSGRYNEQFF. The genes are TRBV3-1 and TRBJ2-1, with 10 bases aligning to TRBD2. CDR3 length: 17 amino acids. V shed 0 bases, J shed 4 bases, and the junction held 6 bases outside the gene matches. Germline-derived CDR1 and CDR2 are LGHDT and YNNKEL (reference sequence).

A word on this clonotype: This may arise from a read error, as a much more abundant clone is one base away. J is TRBJ2-1 and V is TRBV29-1, with 11 bases aligning to TRBD1. The V segment lost 0 bases and the J segment 10 bases; nucleotides outside the gene matches: 23. CDR1 and CDR2 from the germline V gene are SQVTM and ANQGSEA. The CDR3 runs 20 residues. The CDR3 spells CSVEDRTGGESGAPRREQFF. The CDR3 coding sequence is TGCAGCGTTGAAGATCGGACAGGGGGCGAGTCGGGAGCACCGCGGCGGGAGCAGTTCTTC.

In DNA, the CDR3 is TGTGCCAGCAGCTTATTTACTCCGGGACTAGCGGGATACCAAGAGACCCAGTACTTC. It is translated as CASSLFTPGLAGYQETQYF. This chain uses TRBV11-2 with TRBJ2-5, with 13 bases fitting TRBD2. This CDR3 has 19 residues. Trimming took 2 bases from V and 0 from J; bases not matched to a gene: 9. Germline V gene lookup returns CDR1 SGHAT and CDR2 FQNNGV.

The sample holds a few counts of this clonotype. The chain employs TRBV6-5 and TRBJ2-1; 7 bases agree with TRBD1. The CDR3 runs 15 residues. V was clipped by 2 bases and J by 3 bases; unmatched bases: 4. Germline V lookup: CDR1 MNHEY, CDR2 SVGAGI. In nucleotides, the CDR3 is TGTGCCAGCAGTTACGGACAGGATAGCTACAATGAGCAGTTCTTC. It is translated as CASSYGQDSYNEQFF.

This clonotype was observed a few times. The chain joins TRBV4-3 to TRBJ2-1, with 8 bases aligning to TRBD2. The V and J ends lost 0 bases and 3 bases, in that order; junction bases with no gene match: 4. The CDR3 consists of 16 residues. Germline V gene sequence: CDR1 LGHNA, CDR2 YSLEER. The CDR3 protein is CASSQDIREGYNEQFF. In nucleotides, the CDR3 is TGCGCCAGCAGCCAAGATATACGGGAGGGCTACAATGAGCAGTTCTTC.

The chain links TRBV7-9 to TRBJ1-2; 9 bases map to TRBD1. J gave up 6 bases and V 4 bases, and 3 bases lay outside the gene matches. Germline-derived CDR1 and CDR2 are SEHNR and FQNEAQ (reference sequence). This CDR3 has 13 residues. In DNA form, the CDR3 reads TGTGCCAGCAGCTCGGGACAGGGAAATGGCTACACCTTC. Translation gives CASSSGQGNGYTF.

Concerning this clonotype: It may be a read error: a sequence one base away is much more abundant. The CDR3 DNA sequence: TGCAGCGCCACAGTTAACTATGACTACACCTTC. Translated: CSATVNYDYTF. The gene calls are TRBV29-1 and TRBJ1-2; no clear D gene. Germline V lookup: CDR1 SQVTM, CDR2 ANQGSEA. This CDR3 comprises 11 residues. The entire variable domain, with the rest obtained from reference TRBV29-1 and TRBJ1-2, is as follows: SAVISQKPSRDICQRGTSLTIQCQVDSQVTMMFWYRQQPGQSLTLIATANQGSEATYESGFVIDKFPISRPNLTFSTLTVSNMSPEDSSIYLCSATVNYDYTFGSGTRLTVV.

In its sample, this clonotype was seen a few times. The gene calls are TRBV5-1 and TRBJ2-1; perhaps TRBD2 as D (5 bases). Germline V gene data show CDR1 as SGHRS and CDR2 as YFSETQ. The CDR3 spans 15 residues. Trimming cost V 4 bases and J 8 bases, with 19 bases left between them. CDR3 region: CASSMDGSSGYEQFF. CDR3 sequence (DNA): TGCGCCAGCAGCATGGACGGATCATCGGGATATGAGCAGTTCTTC.

The CDR3 is CASSHGTGYNEQFF. The CDR3 DNA follows: TGTGCCAGCAGCCACGGGACAGGGTACAATGAGCAGTTCTTC. This rearrangement joins TRBV5-4 to TRBJ2-1; 9 nucleotides align to TRBD1. With V trimmed by 4 bases and J by 4 bases, 3 bases remained unmatched. CDR3 size: 14 residues. Germline CDR1 is SGHNT and CDR2 is YYREEE (reference sequence).

V gene TRBV20-1 combines with J gene TRBJ2-5; a weak D match, TRBD1 (6 bases). Trimming cost V 5 bases and J 3 bases, with 13 bases left between them. The CDR3 is made up of 13 amino acids. Germline loops: CDR1 DFQATT, CDR2 SNEGSKA (reference sequence). This chain's CDR3 is CSADKRTEETQYF. The CDR3 coding sequence is TGCAGTGCTGATAAAAGGACAGAAGAGACCCAGTACTTC.

This clonotype was picked up a small number of times. The V and J genes are TRBV20-1 and TRBJ1-1; no clear D. Germline V lookup: CDR1 DFQATT, CDR2 SNEGSKA (reference sequence). The CDR3 sequence is 12 residues long. Trimming stripped 5 bases from V and 2 bases from J, with 9 bases between. The chain's CDR3 is CSALNRNTEAFF. In nucleotides, the CDR3 is TGCAGTGCTCTGAACAGAAACACTGAAGCTTTCTTT.

The V gene is TRBV6-1, the J gene TRBJ2-1, with D maybe TRBD2 (6 bases). CDR3 length: 15 amino acids. The ends were cut back, 4 bases at V and 1 base at J, with 11 bases in the middle. The germline V gene has CDR1 MNHNS and CDR2 SASEGT. The CDR3 coding sequence is TGTGCCAGCAGTGGGGGACTGGAATCCTACAATGAGCAGTTCTTC. Protein product: CASSGGLESYNEQFF.

This clonotype was seen only a few times. The rearrangement links TRBV5-1 to TRBJ2-3; D could derive from TRBD1 or TRBD2 (5 bases each). This CDR3 contains 15 residues. CDR1 and CDR2 (germline): SGHRS, YFSETQ. Trimming cost V 5 bases and J 4 bases, with 17 bases left between them. Here the CDR3 reads CASRVWGSEADTQYF. The CDR3 bases are TGCGCCAGCAGAGTTTGGGGGTCGGAGGCAGATACGCAGTATTTT.

This clonotype has at least ten counts. The J gene is TRBJ2-5, the V gene TRBV29-1; 10 positions match TRBD1. Per germline, CDR1 SQVTM and CDR2 ANQGSEA. With 5 bases clipped from V and 5 bases from J, the junction kept 8 bases outside the gene matches. The CDR3 sequence is 14 residues long. In DNA, the CDR3 is TGCAGCGTTTGTAGACAGGGGGCAGGGGAGACCCAGTACTTC. Protein product: CSVCRQGAGETQYF.

This clonotype was detected many times. The chain couples TRBV29-1 to TRBJ2-1; possibly TRBD1 for D (6 bases). The V and J ends lost 6 bases and 4 bases respectively, with 7 bases between them. Looked up from germline, CDR1 is SQVTM and CDR2 is ANQGSEA. The CDR3 totals 11 residues. The CDR3 region is CSVGQYNEQFF. CDR3 in DNA: TGCAGCGTAGGACAGTACAATGAGCAGTTCTTC.